These 29 T cell receptor beta chains originate from one sample sequenced in a study of OX40 agonist ivuxolimab in advanced cancers. Sequencing used immunoSEQ multiplex PCR; TCRdb keeps in-frame clones, though not all of them. The table has roughly 48,000 clones, roughly 89% seen once; the top ten hold about a tenth. This specimen consisted of CD4+ or CD8+ T cells sorted from blood, obtained in a trial of the OX40 agonist ivuxolimab. The receptors here all came from an adult with an advanced solid tumor such as melanoma, head and neck, liver or kidney cancer.

This sequence joins TRBV29-1 and TRBJ1-4; 8 bases match TRBD1. The V gene's germline CDR1 is SQVTM and CDR2 ANQGSEA. This CDR3 is built from 11 residues. The ends lost 5 bases at V and 15 bases at J; junction bases unmatched: 8. This CDR3 reads CSVHWTGFLFF. In nucleotides, the CDR3 is TGCAGCGTTCACTGGACAGGGTTTTTGTTTTTT. Based on the CDR3 plus reference TRBV29-1 and TRBJ1-4, the full variable domain is SAVISQKPSRDICQRGTSLTIQCQVDSQVTMMFWYRQQPGQSLTLIATANQGSEATYESGFVIDKFPISRPNLTFSTLTVSNMSPEDSSIYLCSVHWTGFLFFGSGTQLSVL.

The table lists this clone with a count of one. The chain carries TRBV9 and TRBJ2-2, with D hard to call. The ends were cut back, 0 bases at V and 4 bases at J, with 10 bases in the middle. The CDR3 consists of 15 residues. Germline loops: CDR1 SGDLS, CDR2 YYNGEE. This CDR3 reads CASSVESRSTGELFF. For the CDR3, the DNA is TGTGCCAGCAGCGTAGAGTCTAGAAGCACCGGGGAGCTGTTTTTT.

The rearrangement uses TRBV5-5 and TRBJ2-2; D is unresolved. Germline V lookup: CDR1 SGHKS, CDR2 YYEKEE (reference sequence). V lost 1 base and J lost 1, with 14 bases in between. CDR3 length equals 17 residues. In nucleotides, the CDR3 is TGTGCCAGCAGCTTGAGGCTGTCGGGTGTGAACACCGGGGAGCTGTTTTTT. Amino acid sequence: CASSLRLSGVNTGELFF.

The chain carries TRBV23-1 and TRBJ2-1, with TRBD1 as a possible D gene (6 bases). TRBV23-1 is labeled an ORF, and its function is uncertain. Trimming stripped 2 bases from V and 12 bases from J, with 23 bases between. The CDR3 runs 16 residues. Here the CDR3 reads CASSQGGGQPNAGQFF. The DNA for the CDR3 is TGCGCCAGCAGTCAAGGTGGCGGACAGCCCAATGCAGGGCAGTTCTTC.

The CDR3 DNA sequence: TGTGCCAGCAGTGAAGAGGGACTCCTTGAGACAGATACGCAGTATTTT. Residues: CASSEEGLLETDTQYF. The chain recombines TRBV2 with TRBJ2-3; weak D call: TRBD2 (6 bases). This CDR3 region has 16 residues. Germline CDR1 and CDR2: SNHLY and FYNNEI. The V and J ends lost 1 base and 3 bases respectively, with 14 bases between them.

The V call is TRBV29-1, the J call TRBJ1-5; maybe TRBD1 (5 bases). This CDR3 is 14 amino acids long. V was trimmed by 2 bases and J by 6 bases, leaving 14 bases between them. In germline, CDR1 is SQVTM, CDR2 ANQGSEA. CDR3 in amino acids: CSVELVGAAQPQHF. The CDR3 region has the DNA TGCAGCGTTGAACTGGTCGGGGCGGCTCAGCCCCAGCATTTT.

The CDR3 loop reads CASSDDTEAFF. The CDR3 nucleotides are TGCGCCAGCAGCGATGACACTGAAGCTTTCTTT. The chain uses TRBV4-3 and TRBJ1-1; D uncertain. The ends were cut back, 5 bases at V and 3 bases at J, with 4 bases in the middle. Germline CDR1 is LGHNA and CDR2 is YSLEER. This CDR3 has 11 residues.

V and J are TRBV7-2 and TRBJ2-3; 9 nucleotides line up with TRBD2. From germline, CDR1 is SGHTA and CDR2 FQGNSA. This CDR3 has 21 residues. After removal of 0 bases from V and 1 base from J, the junction contained 17 bases not matched to a gene. Here the CDR3 DNA reads TGTGCCAGCAGCTTAGCCCCCGGGAGGGGTAGCGGGAGAGCTGGCACAGATACGCAGTATTTT. This codes for CASSLAPGRGSGRAGTDTQYF.

The rearrangement uses TRBV27 and TRBJ2-1, with 8 bases identical to TRBD2. The germline V gene encodes CDR1 MNHEY and CDR2 SMNVEV (reference sequence). This CDR3 is 16 amino acids long. V lost 3 bases, J lost 8 bases, and 12 bases stayed unmatched. CDR3 in amino acids: CASSFFSDGGAYEQFF. CDR3 nucleotides: TGTGCCAGCAGTTTCTTTTCCGACGGGGGGGCCTATGAGCAGTTCTTC.

The CDR3 sequence is CASSQMGQGPNYGYTF. The DNA for the CDR3 is TGTGCCAGCAGCCAGATGGGACAGGGACCTAACTATGGCTACACCTTC. The gene calls are TRBV14 and TRBJ1-2, with 9 positions matching TRBD1. CDR3 length equals 16 residues. V lost 3 bases, J lost 0 bases, and 5 bases stayed unmatched. Per the germline V gene, CDR1 is SGHDN and CDR2 is FVKESK.

CDR3 in amino acids: CASSVADTTPDTQYF. The CDR3 nucleotides are TGTGCCAGCAGCGTAGCTGATACTACCCCAGATACGCAGTATTTT. The chain carries TRBV9 and TRBJ2-3; no clear D gene. This CDR3 has 15 residues. The V and J ends lost 0 bases and 4 bases respectively, with 12 bases between them. Germline CDR1 is SGDLS and CDR2 is YYNGEE.

CDR3 in DNA: TGTGCTAGTGGTTTCCTAGTCTCCGGCTCCGAAAAAGGATGGGCTGGAAACACCATATATTTT. Its protein is CASGFLVSGSEKGWAGNTIYF. V and J are TRBV12-5 and TRBJ1-3, with D hard to call. The CDR3 is 21 amino acids. The V gene's germline CDR1 is LGHNT and CDR2 FRNRAP. V was shortened by 3 bases and J by 2 bases, with 29 bases between the two germline ends.

The count of this clone is one. The chain carries TRBV19 and TRBJ2-3; D is ambiguous. The V gene's germline CDR1 is LNHDA and CDR2 SQIVND (reference sequence). V shed 5 bases and J shed 1 base, with 16 bases lying between them. CDR3 length: 16 residues. The CDR3 sequence is CASSPPLVVGTDTQYF. The DNA for the CDR3 is TGTGCCAGTAGTCCCCCCCTTGTCGTGGGCACAGATACGCAGTATTTT. The whole variable domain, filled in from reference TRBV19 and TRBJ2-3, reads DGGITQSPKYLFRKEGQNVTLSCEQNLNHDAMYWYRQDPGQGLRLIYYSQIVNDFQKGDIAEGYSVSREKKESFPLTVTSAQKNPTAFYLCASSPPLVVGTDTQYFGPGTRLTVL.

This clone appeared a few times. The genes are TRBV6-6 and TRBJ2-1; D is unresolved. Deletions cut 4 bases from V and 2 bases from J, with 6 bases between. Germline CDR1 reads MNHNY; CDR2 reads SVGAGI (reference sequence). The CDR3 totals 13 residues. Written as DNA, the CDR3 is TGTGCCAGCAGTTCCGCCCCCTACAATGAGCAGTTCTTC. Protein product: CASSSAPYNEQFF.

The chain has TRBV9 and TRBJ2-3, with 7 bases lining up with TRBD2. The V gene end was trimmed by 0 bases and the J gene end by 3 bases; junction bases not matched to a gene: 7. Germline assignment: CDR1 SGDLS and CDR2 YYNGEE. The CDR3 is made up of 16 amino acids. This CDR3 is CASSVGGSDGTDTQYF. CDR3 bases: TGTGCCAGCAGCGTAGGCGGGAGTGACGGGACAGATACGCAGTATTTT. Based on the CDR3 plus reference TRBV9 and TRBJ2-3, the full variable domain is DSGVTQTPKHLITATGQRVTLRCSPRSGDLSVYWYQQSLDQGLQFLIQYYNGEERAKGNILERFSAQQFPDLHSELNLSSLELGDSALYFCASSVGGSDGTDTQYFGPGTRLTVL.

This clone was detected only once. This rearrangement joins TRBV9 to TRBJ2-1; TRBD1 might be the D (6 bases). CDR1 and CDR2 (germline): SGDLS, YYNGEE. CDR3 length: 14 amino acids. V lost 3 bases, J lost 4 bases, and 11 bases lay in between. The CDR3 region has the DNA TGTGCCAGCAGCGAGTGGACAGTATACAATGAGCAGTTCTTC. Translation gives CASSEWTVYNEQFF.

This chain joins TRBV9 and TRBJ1-1, with 7 positions matching TRBD1. The ends lost 3 bases at V and 3 bases at J; junction bases unmatched: 11. CDR1 is SGDLS, CDR2 YYNGEE, per germline. The CDR3 is made up of 16 amino acids. The CDR3 sequence is CASSARTQGLHTEAFF. CDR3 coding DNA: TGTGCCAGCAGCGCCCGAACACAGGGGTTGCACACTGAAGCTTTCTTT.

The chain uses TRBV5-1 and TRBJ2-7; D is possibly TRBD2 (7 bases). V dropped 6 bases and J dropped 3 bases, with 16 bases sitting between them. CDR1 and CDR2 (germline): SGHRS, YFSETQ. The length of the CDR3 is 14 residues. The CDR3 here is CASMSGGSNYEQYF. CDR3 in DNA: TGCGCCAGCATGTCGGGGGGCTCGAACTACGAGCAGTACTTC.

The chain employs TRBV6-4 and TRBJ1-1, with D unclear. Trimming removed 2 bases at V and 1 base at J, with 5 bases between. This CDR3 comprises 13 residues. Germline loops: CDR1 MRHNA, CDR2 SNTAGT. The CDR3 DNA reads TGTGCCAGCAGTGACCGGGAGAACACTGAAGCTTTCTTT. Its translation: CASSDRENTEAFF.

This sequence joins TRBV19 and TRBJ2-7; 11 positions agree with TRBD2. In germline, CDR1 is LNHDA, CDR2 SQIVND (reference sequence). V was pared by 5 bases and J by 1 base, with 7 bases of the junction left unmatched. CDR3 length: 16 residues. The CDR3 sequence: CASSSLLAGVSYEQYF. CDR3 nucleotide sequence: TGTGCCAGTAGTTCATTACTAGCGGGAGTATCCTACGAGCAGTACTTC. Full variable domain (remainder filled in from reference TRBV19 and TRBJ2-7): DGGITQSPKYLFRKEGQNVTLSCEQNLNHDAMYWYRQDPGQGLRLIYYSQIVNDFQKGDIAEGYSVSREKKESFPLTVTSAQKNPTAFYLCASSSLLAGVSYEQYFGPGTRLTVT.

The chain carries TRBV5-4 and TRBJ1-2, with TRBD1 matching 10 bases. Germline V gene data show CDR1 as SGHNT and CDR2 as YYREEE (reference sequence). Trimming cost V 5 bases and J 0 bases; bases outside gene matches: 4. CDR3 length equals 15 residues. CDR3 region: CASRAGTGANYGYTF. CDR3 DNA: TGTGCCAGCAGAGCCGGGACAGGGGCTAACTATGGCTACACCTTC.

The J gene is TRBJ1-6, the V gene TRBV6-5, with D unclear. This CDR3 comprises 13 residues. Trimming cost V 10 bases and J 4 bases, with 11 bases left between them. CDR1 MNHEY and CDR2 SVGAGI come from the germline V gene. Written as DNA, the CDR3 is TGTGCCACTTCTCTGGAGTATAATTCACCCCTCCACTTT. Translation: CATSLEYNSPLHF.

The chain is built from TRBV5-4 and TRBJ2-7; unclear D gene. Germline CDR1 and CDR2: SGHNT and YYREEE (reference sequence). CDR3 length: 16 residues. V was clipped by 0 bases and J by 7 bases, with 20 bases between them. CDR3 sequence (DNA): TGTGCCAGCAGCTTGGAGGCAGAGCCGCCCCGTCGGGAGCAGTACTTC. Amino acid sequence: CASSLEAEPPRREQYF.

The chain uses TRBV5-4 and TRBJ2-7; possibly TRBD2 for D (6 bases). V was clipped by 0 bases and J by 4 bases, with 14 bases between them. The CDR3 spans 15 residues. Per germline, CDR1 SGHNT and CDR2 YYREEE (reference sequence). CDR3 DNA sequence: TGTGCCAGCAGCTTGGCCGAGCGGGTGACTTACGAGCAGTACTTC. As protein: CASSLAERVTYEQYF.

The rearrangement joins TRBV12-5 to TRBJ1-1, with 7 positions matching TRBD1. CDR1 and CDR2 from the germline V gene are LGHNT and FRNRAP. V shed 7 bases, J shed 0 bases, and the junction held 14 bases outside the gene matches. CDR3 size: 17 residues. The CDR3 region is CASAILGDRNMNTEAFF. The DNA of the CDR3 is TGTGCTAGTGCCATTTTAGGGGACAGAAACATGAACACTGAAGCTTTCTTT.

The chain combines TRBV9 with TRBJ2-2; D is ambiguous. Germline CDR1 reads SGDLS; CDR2 reads YYNGEE. The CDR3 is made up of 17 amino acids. V lost 0 bases, J lost 4 bases, and 16 bases lay in between. The CDR3 region has the DNA TGTGCCAGCAGCGTAGAGGTGTCCCCCTCGGCCACCGGGGAGCTGTTTTTT. This codes for CASSVEVSPSATGELFF. The entire variable domain, with the rest obtained from reference TRBV9 and TRBJ2-2, is as follows: DSGVTQTPKHLITATGQRVTLRCSPRSGDLSVYWYQQSLDQGLQFLIQYYNGEERAKGNILERFSAQQFPDLHSELNLSSLELGDSALYFCASSVEVSPSATGELFFGEGSRLTVL.

The chain employs TRBV27 and TRBJ1-5; TRBD1 is a possible D gene (5 bases). The germline V gene has CDR1 MNHEY and CDR2 SMNVEV (reference sequence). The CDR3 contains 15 residues. The ends were cut back, 3 bases at V and 3 bases at J, with 12 bases in the middle. CDR3 in amino acids: CASSFVQGDNQPQHF. The CDR3 DNA follows: TGTGCCAGCAGTTTCGTCCAGGGTGACAATCAGCCCCAGCATTTT.

The table lists this clone with a few counts. The V and J genes are TRBV4-3 and TRBJ1-1; TRBD1 might be the D (6 bases). This CDR3 has 13 amino acids. Germline loops: CDR1 LGHNA, CDR2 YSLEER. V was pared by 0 bases and J by 7 bases, with 9 bases between. The CDR3 nucleotides are TGCGCCAGCAGCCAAGAACGGACAGATGAAGCTTTCTTT. Translated: CASSQERTDEAFF.

The chain has TRBV27 and TRBJ2-1; weak D call: TRBD2 (7 bases). In germline, CDR1 is MNHEY, CDR2 SMNVEV (reference sequence). The CDR3 runs to 11 residues. The chain's CDR3 is CSSGEGNEQFF. In DNA, the CDR3 is TGTTCCTCAGGGGAGGGGAATGAGCAGTTCTTC.